The clone carrying this T cell receptor beta chain was counted at least ten times. Antigen specificity is unknown. Germline V gene lookup returns CDR1 SGDLS and CDR2 YYNGEE. Trimming stripped 3 bases from V and 1 base from J, with 11 bases between. The length of the CDR3 is 15 residues. The record originates from a study of neurological immune-mediated disorders. The study's findings and limits: Patients with HTLV-1-associated myelopathy had the highest level of TCR clonal expansion, whereas patients with multiple sclerosis had the lowest level, falling beneath the level found in healthy controls. According to phylogenetic grouping, one related-CDR3 cluster, a possible signature, contained the repertoires of 18 of 34 multiple sclerosis patients.

From 15-18 subjects, each sequencing run yielded over 190 million TCR-beta sequences. Each CDR3 protein gets one entry after TCRdb re-called the 5' RACE reads with MiXCR. Of approximately 9,400 distinct CDR3 sequences in the sample, 22% were seen once. V usage is TRBV9 and J usage is TRBJ2-1; D uncertain. This sequence was found in a woman in her 40s with multiple sclerosis. Sequenced sample: CD8+ T cells from blood. This CDR3 is CASSAGQVSYNEQFF. CDR3 DNA sequence: TGTGCCAGCAGCGCAGGCCAGGTATCCTACAATGAGCAGTTCTTC.